One sample yielded the 16 T cell receptor beta chains listed below, sequenced in a study of blood T cell repertoires in COVID-19. This table comes from immunoSEQ multiplex PCR, and its TCRdb copy is limited to in-frame clones, with some not included. The sample holds 150,000 or so clones, around 85% seen once. Sequencing was performed on peripheral blood. The receptor source for this set is a man aged 55 to 70 with COVID-19, enrolled during active disease.

The J gene is TRBJ1-1, the V gene TRBV7-9; D may be TRBD1 (5 bases). The CDR3 consists of 15 residues. Germline V gene data show CDR1 as SEHNR and CDR2 as FQNEAQ (reference sequence). Deletions cut 5 bases from V and 8 bases from J, with 21 bases between. The DNA for the CDR3 is TGTGCCAGCAGCAAGACGGACACCTCGCATGAGGAAGCTTTCTTT. It yields the protein CASSKTDTSHEEAFF.

This rearrangement joins TRBV15 to TRBJ1-1; TRBD1 matches 10 bases. The V and J ends lost 1 base and 1 base, in that order; junction bases with no gene match: 3. This CDR3 comprises 16 residues. CDR1 is LNHNV, CDR2 YYDKDF, per germline (reference sequence). The CDR3 region has the DNA TGTGCCACCAGCAGAGGGACAGGGGGGAAGAACACTGAAGCTTTCTTT. It translates to CATSRGTGGKNTEAFF. The full variable domain, completed using reference TRBV15 and TRBJ1-1, is DAMVIQNPRYQVTQFGKPVTLSCSQTLNHNVMYWYQQKSSQAPKLLFHYYDKDFNNEADTPDNFQSRRPNTSFCFLDIRSPGLGDTAMYLCATSRGTGGKNTEAFFGQGTRLTVV.

This clone appeared a single time. This chain uses TRBV2 with TRBJ2-1; D gene unclear. V lost 5 bases and J 8 bases, leaving 7 bases between the germline ends. The germline V gene encodes CDR1 SNHLY and CDR2 FYNNEI. The CDR3 has 11 residues. CDR3 loop: CASSHTDEQFF. The CDR3 nucleotides are TGTGCCAGCAGTCACACCGATGAGCAGTTCTTC.

In DNA form, the CDR3 reads TGTGCCAGCAGCCAAGTCTTGGAGACCCAGTACTTC. Protein: CASSQVLETQYF. The V and J genes are TRBV3-1 (or the pseudogene TRBV3-2) and TRBJ2-5; D remains unclear. Trimming stripped 1 base from V and 5 bases from J, with 5 bases between. Per the germline V gene, CDR1 is LGHDT and CDR2 is YNNKEL (reference sequence). CDR3 length: 12 residues.

The chain combines TRBV15 with TRBJ1-6, with a possible D match to TRBD1 (5 bases). Germline lookup yields CDR1 LNHNV and CDR2 YYDKDF (reference sequence). V shed 3 bases and J shed 9 bases, with 15 bases lying between them. The CDR3 sequence is 15 residues long. The CDR3 nucleotides read TGTGCCACCAGCAGTGCCGGGACGGGAGGTTCACCCCTCCACTTT. Translation: CATSSAGTGGSPLHF.

The J gene is TRBJ1-1, the V gene TRBV18; weak D call: TRBD1 (6 bases). V was pared by 3 bases and J by 0 bases, with 14 bases between. This CDR3 is built from 16 residues. CDR1 KGHSH and CDR2 LQKENI come from the germline V gene. Here the CDR3 DNA reads TGTGCCAGCTCACCCACCACAGGGAGACTGAACACTGAAGCTTTCTTT. Its translation is CASSPTTGRLNTEAFF.

V gene TRBV19 combines with J gene TRBJ1-2; D gene ambiguous. Germline CDR1 reads LNHDA; CDR2 reads SQIVND (reference sequence). This CDR3 has 13 amino acids. Trimming shortened V by 1 base and J by 5 bases, and 8 bases separated the two germline ends. CDR3 in amino acids: CASSIVTAYGYTF. CDR3 DNA sequence: TGTGCCAGTAGTATAGTTACAGCTTATGGCTACACCTTC.

The J gene is TRBJ1-5, the V gene TRBV7-2; weak D call: TRBD1 (6 bases). Germline CDR1 is SGHTA and CDR2 is FQGNSA. Trimming took off 5 bases at V and 3 bases at J, with 14 bases between the two ends. CDR3 size: 15 residues. CDR3 sequence reads: CASSANQGPNQPQHF. In DNA, the CDR3 is TGTGCCAGCAGCGCAAATCAGGGGCCCAATCAGCCCCAGCATTTT.

This clone came up once. The rearrangement joins TRBV18 to TRBJ1-1; D is uncertain. V lost 6 bases, J lost 0 bases, and 8 bases lay in between. Germline assignment: CDR1 KGHSH and CDR2 LQKENI. The CDR3 extends over 13 amino acids. CDR3 region: CASSTGMNTEAFF. The CDR3 coding sequence is TGTGCCAGCTCGACGGGGATGAACACTGAAGCTTTCTTT.

This chain joins TRBV18 and TRBJ2-1; 8 nucleotides align to TRBD1. Germline CDR1 is KGHSH and CDR2 is LQKENI. With 4 bases clipped from V and 8 bases from J, the junction kept 10 bases outside the gene matches. The CDR3 spans 15 residues. The CDR3 protein is CASSRAGTDRDEQFF. The DNA of the CDR3 is TGTGCCAGCTCACGAGCCGGGACGGACAGGGATGAGCAGTTCTTC.

The CDR3 bases are TGTGCCAGCAGTTTGGCCCAACAGTCTCAAGCTTTCTTT. Translated, it gives CASSLAQQSQAFF. This chain uses TRBV6-2 or TRBV6-3 with TRBJ1-1, with D unclear. The CDR3 extends over 13 amino acids. V gave up 4 bases and J gave up 9 bases, with 15 bases separating them. CDR1 and CDR2 from the germline V gene are MNHEY and SVGEGT.

J is TRBJ1-5 and V is TRBV5-6; 9 bases fit TRBD1. In germline, CDR1 is SGHDT, CDR2 YYEEEE. V lost 1 base to trimming and J lost 3 bases; unmatched junction nucleotides: 2. This CDR3 comprises 15 residues. The DNA of the CDR3 is TGTGCCAGCAGCTTGAGGACAGGGGTCAATCAGCCCCAGCATTTT. Its protein is CASSLRTGVNQPQHF.

This clone was observed a single time. The chain uses TRBV7-2 and TRBJ2-1; weak D call: TRBD2 (6 bases). The CDR3 is 13 amino acids. The germline V gene has CDR1 SGHTA and CDR2 FQGNSA. Between the trimmed V and J ends, which lost 7 bases and 7 bases, there was a span of 14 bases. DNA of the CDR3: TGTGCCAGCAACGGAGGGGCCCAGAATGAGCAGTTCTTC. Encoded protein: CASNGGAQNEQFF.

The gene calls are TRBV7-9 and TRBJ2-7, with 10 bases identical to TRBD2. This CDR3 region has 15 residues. After removal of 6 bases from V and 3 bases from J, the junction contained 8 bases not matched to a gene. Germline loops: CDR1 SEHNR, CDR2 FQNEAQ (reference sequence). Written as DNA, the CDR3 is TGTGCCAGCAGAGACGGACTAGCGGACCGCTACGAGCAGTACTTC. This encodes CASRDGLADRYEQYF.

This chain joins TRBV4-3 and TRBJ1-1; D gene uncertain. Trimming took off 6 bases at V and 3 bases at J, with 17 bases between the two ends. Germline V gene data show CDR1 as LGHNA and CDR2 as YSLEER. This CDR3 spans 15 amino acids. CDR3 residues: CASSQTFDTYTEAFF. The CDR3 coding sequence is TGCGCCAGCAGTCAAACCTTTGACACTTACACTGAAGCTTTCTTT.

This clone was seen more than once but under ten times. The V and J genes are TRBV6-5 and TRBJ1-2; 9 nucleotides line up with TRBD1. Germline CDR1 and CDR2: MNHEY and SVGAGI. The junction had 3 bases not matched to a gene; V was cut back by 0 bases and J by 7 bases. This CDR3 is 14 amino acids long. The CDR3 DNA reads as TGTGCCAGCAGTTACTCGGGACAGGGAAGTGGCTACACCTTC. Translating it yields CASSYSGQGSGYTF.